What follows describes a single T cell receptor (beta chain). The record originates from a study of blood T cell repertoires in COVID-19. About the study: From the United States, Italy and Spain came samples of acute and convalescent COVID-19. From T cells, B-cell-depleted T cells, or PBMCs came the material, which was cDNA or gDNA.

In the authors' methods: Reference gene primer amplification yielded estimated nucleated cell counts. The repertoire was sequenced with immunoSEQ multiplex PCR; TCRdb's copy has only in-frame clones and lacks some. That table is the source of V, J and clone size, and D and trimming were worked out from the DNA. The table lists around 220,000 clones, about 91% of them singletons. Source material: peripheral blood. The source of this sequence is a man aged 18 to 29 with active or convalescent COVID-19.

In nucleotides, the CDR3 is TGTGCCAGTATCTCAGGCCCAGAACTGAACACTGAAGCTTTCTTT. Its protein is CASISGPELNTEAFF. The chain has TRBV19 and TRBJ1-1; the D is unclear. V was clipped by 7 bases and J by 0 bases, with 15 bases between them. The CDR3 spans 15 residues. The germline V gene has CDR1 LNHDA and CDR2 SQIVND (reference sequence).